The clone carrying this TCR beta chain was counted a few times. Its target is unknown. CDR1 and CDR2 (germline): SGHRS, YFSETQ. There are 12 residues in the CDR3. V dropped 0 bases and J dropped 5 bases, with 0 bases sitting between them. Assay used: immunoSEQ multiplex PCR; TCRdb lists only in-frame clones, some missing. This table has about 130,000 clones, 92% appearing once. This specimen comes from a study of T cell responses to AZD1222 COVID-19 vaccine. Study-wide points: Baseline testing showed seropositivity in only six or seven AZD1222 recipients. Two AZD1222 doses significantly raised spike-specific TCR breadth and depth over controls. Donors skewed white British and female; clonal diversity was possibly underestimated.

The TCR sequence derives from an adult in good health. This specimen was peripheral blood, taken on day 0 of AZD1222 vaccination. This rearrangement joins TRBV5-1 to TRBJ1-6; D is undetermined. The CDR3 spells CASSLDNSPLHF. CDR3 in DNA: TGCGCCAGCAGCTTGGATAATTCACCCCTCCACTTT.